A single sample is the source of the 13 T cell receptor beta chains below, sequenced in a study of T-cell reconstitution after alpha-beta-depleted transplantation in children. The library targeted TCRbeta and was prepared with unique molecular identifiers. TCRdb redid the calling of the PCR reads with MiXCR, one entry per CDR3 protein. Of about 610,000 distinct CDR3 sequences in the sample, roughly a tenth are singletons; the top ten hold roughly 4%. The specimen was PBMCs from the stem cell graft donor, collected from the stem cell graft. The source is a human donor who donated a stem cell graft to a child with acute myeloid leukemia.

This clonotype occurred a few times. The chain is built from TRBV12-3 or TRBV12-4 and TRBJ1-2; D remains ambiguous. Trimming left V 5 bases short and J 8 bases short, with 18 bases between. This CDR3 spans 14 amino acids. The CDR3 region is CASSETPSYAGYTF. CDR3 in DNA: TGTGCCAGCAGTGAGACACCTTCTTATGCGGGCTACACCTTC.

This clonotype came up many times. The chain joins TRBV5-5 to TRBJ2-1; 7 nucleotides line up with TRBD1. Germline V gene data show CDR1 as SGHKS and CDR2 as YYEKEE (reference sequence). Trimming removed 0 bases from V and 3 bases from J; junction bases left unmatched: 6. The CDR3 has 16 residues. CDR3 loop: CASSLAGTEYYNEQFF. In DNA form, the CDR3 reads TGTGCCAGCAGCTTGGCTGGGACAGAATACTACAATGAGCAGTTCTTC. The full variable domain, completed using reference TRBV5-5 and TRBJ2-1, is DAGVTQSPTHLIKTRGQQVTLRCSPISGHKSVSWYQQVLGQGPQFIFQYYEKEERGRGNFPDRFSARQFPNYSSELNVNALLLGDSALYLCASSLAGTEYYNEQFFGPGTRLTVL.

V and J are TRBV20-1 and TRBJ2-5, with TRBD2 matching 8 bases. Unmatched junction bases numbered 11, after V lost 6 bases and J lost 2 bases. In germline, CDR1 is DFQATT, CDR2 SNEGSKA (reference sequence). This CDR3 has 15 amino acids. CDR3 DNA: TGCAGTGCCGATCTACTAGCGGACCTGCAAGAGACCCAGTACTTC. It codes for CSADLLADLQETQYF.

This chain links TRBV6-2 or TRBV6-3 with TRBJ2-3; no clear D gene. Germline CDR1 reads MNHEY; CDR2 reads SVGEGT. This CDR3 has 17 amino acids. The germline V and J ends were trimmed by 6 bases and 2 bases, with 21 bases remaining between them. The CDR3 reads CASRHSPWKGFTDTQYF. The CDR3 DNA follows: TGTGCCAGCAGACACTCCCCCTGGAAAGGCTTCACAGATACGCAGTATTTT.

This clonotype has only a few counts. The V and J genes are TRBV12-3 or TRBV12-4 and TRBJ1-2; 7 positions match TRBD1. J gave up 4 bases and V 4 bases, and 12 bases lay outside the gene matches. The CDR3 has 16 amino acids. The CDR3 region is CASSSSPRTGGYGYTF. DNA of the CDR3: TGTGCCAGCAGTTCTAGCCCACGGACAGGCGGCTATGGCTACACCTTC.

This clonotype was recorded many times. The genes are TRBV20-1 and TRBJ2-7; 11 bases are a match to TRBD2. The CDR3 runs to 16 residues. Germline CDR1 DFQATT, CDR2 SNEGSKA (reference sequence). The V and J ends lost 5 bases and 5 bases, in that order; junction bases with no gene match: 14. The CDR3 DNA follows: TGCAGTGCTGGGCCTGGGGCTAGCGGGAGGTCGGACGAGCAGTACTTC. Its protein is CSAGPGASGRSDEQYF.

In its sample, this clonotype was seen many times. The V and J genes are TRBV29-1 and TRBJ2-3, with 8 positions matching TRBD2. V trimming: 4 bases; J trimming: 2 bases; junction bases outside the gene matches: 2. Germline CDR1 SQVTM, CDR2 ANQGSEA. CDR3 length: 13 residues. CDR3 DNA sequence: TGCAGCGTTGTAGCGGGATTCACAGATACGCAGTATTTT. Protein: CSVVAGFTDTQYF.

In this sample, this clonotype turned up a few times. The CDR3 nucleotides read TGTGCCAGCAGCCCTAGGGACATTAAGTGGGATGAGCAGTTCTTC. As protein: CASSPRDIKWDEQFF. The chain combines TRBV7-6 with TRBJ2-1, with a weak D call TRBD1 (6 bases). The ends were cut back, 5 bases at V and 8 bases at J, with 19 bases in the middle. The germline gives CDR1 SGHVS, CDR2 FNYEAQ. There are 15 residues in the CDR3. The variable domain in full, completed from reference TRBV7-6 and TRBJ2-1, reads GAGVSQSPRYKVTKRGQDVALRCDPISGHVSLYWYRQALGQGPEFLTYFNYEAQQDKSGLPNDRFSAERPEGSISTLTIQRTEQRDSAMYRCASSPRDIKWDEQFFGPGTRLTVL.

This clonotype was observed a few times. The genes are TRBV30 and TRBJ2-4, with D tentatively TRBD1 or TRBD2 (5 bases each). Trimming removed 1 base from V and 0 bases from J, with 19 bases in between. The CDR3 loop spans 18 amino acids. In germline, CDR1 is GTSNPN, CDR2 SVGIG (reference sequence). The CDR3 nucleotides are TGTGCCTGGAGTGGAGGGGCCACTAGGATTCCAGCCAAAAACATTCAGTACTTC. Translated, it gives CAWSGGATRIPAKNIQYF.

This sequence joins TRBV6-2 or TRBV6-3 and TRBJ2-7, with D perhaps TRBD1 or TRBD2 (5 bases each). Trimming removed 7 bases at V and 3 bases at J, with 22 bases between. Germline lookup yields CDR1 MNHEY and CDR2 SVGEGT. The CDR3 sequence is 16 residues long. The CDR3 here is CASIDSPGTGNYEQYF. The CDR3 nucleotides are TGTGCCAGCATAGACTCACCCGGGACGGGGAACTACGAGCAGTACTTC.

This clonotype was observed at least ten times. The rearrangement links TRBV5-1 to TRBJ2-5, with D possibly matching TRBD2 (6 bases). V was clipped by 3 bases and J by 3 bases, with 12 bases between them. CDR3 length: 14 residues. The V gene's germline CDR1 is SGHRS and CDR2 YFSETQ. For the CDR3, the DNA is TGCGCCAGCAGCTACGGGGGACTGAAAGAGACCCAGTACTTC. It translates to CASSYGGLKETQYF. Looking up the rest from reference TRBV5-1 and TRBJ2-5 gives the full variable domain: KAGVTQTPRYLIKTRGQQVTLSCSPISGHRSVSWYQQTPGQGLQFLFEYFSETQRNKGNFPGRFSGRQFSNSRSEMNVSTLELGDSALYLCASSYGGLKETQYFGPGTRLLVL.

This clonotype came up a few times. This chain uses TRBV12-3 or TRBV12-4 with TRBJ1-2, with 9 bases that match TRBD1. The CDR3 sequence is 14 residues long. V shed 5 bases, J shed 5 bases, and the junction held 6 bases outside the gene matches. This chain's CDR3 is CASSRTGEKYGYTF. Written as DNA, the CDR3 is TGTGCCAGCAGTCGGACAGGGGAGAAGTATGGCTACACCTTC.

CDR3 DNA sequence: TGTGCCAGCAGGGGACTAGCGGGCTCCCTCAATGAGCAGTTCTTC. It translates to CASRGLAGSLNEQFF. V and J are TRBV6-2 or TRBV6-3 and TRBJ2-1, with TRBD2 matching 12 bases. CDR3 length: 15 residues. V gave up 6 bases and J gave up 6 bases; unmatched junction bases: 6. Germline assignment: CDR1 MNHEY and CDR2 SVGEGT.